This T cell receptor (beta chain) is drawn from a study of T cells in Graves' hyperthyroidism and ophthalmopathy. General study results and limits: Separation of ophthalmopathy from stable hyperthyroidism was achieved by a 13 V-J model. Blood shared most expanded thyroid clonotypes above 0.001.

Turning to this clonotype: Its antigen is unknown.

CDR1 and CDR2 from the germline V gene are LNHDA and SQIVND (reference sequence). The CDR3 sequence is 14 residues long. Unmatched junction bases numbered 9, after V lost 4 bases and J lost 7 bases. Researchers amplified the TCR beta CDR3 regions from RNA transcripts. RT-PCR in the first round (using the HTBI primer set) targeted the TCR CDR3. Via MiXCR, TCRdb re-called the multiplex PCR reads, giving one row per CDR3 protein. The data show just over 550,000 distinct CDR3 sequences, under 60% seen once. Hyperthyroidism was newly diagnosed in patients aged 18 to 65 (duration under 2 months). V is TRBV19 and J is TRBJ2-7, with 8 bases lining up with TRBD1. This clonotype originated in a woman aged 18 to 35 with Graves' hyperthyroidism. The sequenced sample consisted of peripheral blood or thyroid tissue (not recorded which). CDR3 nucleotide sequence: TGTGCCAGTAGTAGGGACAGGCCCACTTGGGAGCAGTACTTC. Encoded protein: CASSRDRPTWEQYF. Based on the CDR3 plus reference TRBV19 and TRBJ2-7, the full variable domain is DGGITQSPKYLFRKEGQNVTLSCEQNLNHDAMYWYRQDPGQGLRLIYYSQIVNDFQKGDIAEGYSVSREKKESFPLTVTSAQKNPTAFYLCASSRDRPTWEQYFGPGTRLTVT.